The present T cell receptor (beta chain) was sequenced within a study of a mutant IDH1 vaccine in newly diagnosed glioma. Assay: immunoSEQ multiplex PCR; the TCRdb copy retains only in-frame clones and omits some. Among about 58,000 clones listed, about 86% were seen once. Of note for this clone: What it binds is unknown.

Specified time point: week 5, during vaccination. Doses consisted of 300 ug of mutant IDH1 20-mer peptide each, paired with topical imiquimod. The V and J ends lost 0 bases and 2 bases respectively, with 5 bases between them. The V gene's germline CDR1 is MRHNA and CDR2 SNTAGT. The CDR3 loop spans 14 amino acids. The clonotype comes from a woman aged 50 to 65 with glioma. This sample comprised PBMCs, obtained from a glioma patient whose treatment included an IDH1 peptide vaccine. The chain combines TRBV6-4 with TRBJ2-1; the D is unclear. As DNA, the CDR3 is TGTGCCAGCAGTGACTCAGGAGCCTACAATGAGCAGTTCTTC. It codes for CASSDSGAYNEQFF.